The present T cell receptor beta chain was sequenced within a study of synovial regulatory T cells in juvenile arthritis. Across the whole study: One patient received methotrexate plus infliximab; one lacked treatment information.

Points from the study as a whole: TCR diversity was lower in inflammation-associated blood Treg cells than in other blood Treg cells.

From germline, CDR1 is LGHNA and CDR2 YSLEER. This CDR3 is 16 amino acids long. No DNA is listed. A note on this clone: As yet, its antigen is unknown.

Using immunoSEQ multiplex PCR, the repertoire was profiled, and TCRdb retains in-frame clones only, with some absent. This sample's table reports about 9,900 clones. The chain recombines TRBV4-3 with TRBJ1-1. This sequence was found in a donor younger than 30 with juvenile idiopathic arthritis. Sample: Treg cells from blood. Sample subset: HLA-DR+ inflammation-associated blood Treg cells. The CDR3 is CASSPGMDGMNTEAFF.